A selection of T cell receptor beta chains follows, all from one sample in a study of blood T cell repertoires in COVID-19. Some clones are missing from TCRdb's copy, which holds only in-frame ones; the method was immunoSEQ multiplex PCR. The sample lists about 90,000 clones, around 88% occurring once. The sample comprised peripheral blood. All receptors come from a man older than 75 with active or convalescent COVID-19. Each CDR3 is given with its conserved first and last residue. A D gene is named only where the DNA matches it firmly.

D,V,J,DNA,CDR3
NA,TRBV19,TRBJ1-1,TGTGCCAGTAGTATCCTACGTGCAGGGGAGAACACTGAAGCTTTCTTT,CASSILRAGENTEAFF
NA,TRBV5-8,TRBJ1-2,TGTGCCAGCAGCGACGACAGATCTAACTATGGCTACACCTTC,CASSDDRSNYGYTF
TRBD2,TRBV19,TRBJ2-3,TGTGCCAGTAGTATATGGGCGGGAGAAAAAACAGATACGCAGTATTTT,CASSIWAGEKTDTQYF
TRBD1,TRBV6-5,TRBJ2-1,TGTGCCAGCAGTATACAGGGGGCAAATGAGCAGTTCTTC,CASSIQGANEQFF
TRBD2,TRBV7-2,TRBJ2-2,TGTGCCAGCAGCTTAGATGGAGTCGGGAGGGGGACCGGGGAGCTGTTTTTT,CASSLDGVGRGTGELFF
TRBD1,TRBV9,TRBJ1-1,TGTGCCAGCAGCTTCGGACAGGGGACTGAAGCTTTCTTT,CASSFGQGTEAFF
NA,TRBV5-5,TRBJ1-2,TGTGCCAGCAGCTTGGAGCAGGGGAACTATGGCTACACCTTC,CASSLEQGNYGYTF
NA,TRBV7-9,TRBJ2-1,TGTGCCAGCAGCTTCACATTGGGCGGGGGCAACAATGAGCAGTTCTTC,CASSFTLGGGNNEQFF
TRBD2,TRBV7-2,TRBJ2-2,TGTGCCAGCAGCTTAGCGGACATAGCGGGAGGGCTCACCGGGGAGCTGTTTTTT,CASSLADIAGGLTGELFF
TRBD1,TRBV4-1,TRBJ1-2,TGCGCCAGCAGCCAAGATGGGACAGGGCTTGACTATGGCTACACCTTC,CASSQDGTGLDYGYTF
NA,TRBV9,TRBJ2-3,TGTGCCAGCGCGCGTGAAGATACGCAGTATTTT,CASAREDTQYF
NA,TRBV7-9,TRBJ2-7,TGTGCCAGCAGCCACCGGGACACCTCCTACGAGCAGTACTTC,CASSHRDTSYEQYF
NA,TRBV11-1,TRBJ1-1,TGTGCCAGCAGCTTAACGGACAGGAACACTGAAGCTTTCTTT,CASSLTDRNTEAFF
NA,TRBV21-1,TRBJ2-1,TGTGCCAGCAGCAAAGTCGGGGGAGAGGTTGACAATGAGCAGTTCTTC,CASSKVGGEVDNEQFF